This entry features one TCR beta chain sequence. It has no known antigen specificity. No base qualities exist here, and no much larger clone lies one base off it. V is cut back by 10 bases and J by 4 bases, with 7 bases in the junction unmatched. CDR1 and CDR2 (ENHRY, SYGVKD) derive from the germline V gene. The CDR3 goes from the cysteine to the phenylalanine over 14 residues. The retained sequence is limited to the CDR3, 42 bases, with the frame set at the first base. This sample stems from a study of PD-1 blockade in classical Hodgkin lymphoma (dated by TCRdb to 2018 to 2020). Turning to the overall study: Nivolumab dosing was 3 mg/kg intravenously every 2 weeks, continuing until either disease progression or unacceptable toxicity. The study used CyTOF and TCR beta sequencing to define a peripheral blood immune signature of response to PD-1 blockade in classical Hodgkin lymphoma.

Per the publication, the time point label means: cycle 1 day 1 (C1D1), immediately before nivolumab initiation. Every trial patient had relapsed following autologous stem cell transplantation, and prior brentuximab vedotin exposure was what differed among cohorts A, B and C. The trial cohort included 56 patients with relapsed/refractory classical Hodgkin lymphoma, and each patient had a best overall response of complete response, partial response or progressive disease. In the multi-cohort phase II CheckMate 205 trial, trial patients received single-agent nivolumab. An independent review committee assessed best overall response by applying the 2007 International Working Group response criteria. Trial PBMCs were obtained immediately prior to nivolumab initiation (C1D1) and on therapy at cycle 2 day 1 and cycle 4 day 1. After peripheral blood was drawn into 8 mL Vacutainer Cell Preparation Tubes, PBMCs were isolated by centrifugation and then cryopreserved.

Paper-wide results and their limitations: Lower diversity was seen in patients whose nivolumab began less than 1 year after ASCT, and these patients were left out of later analyses so that immune reconstitution would not confound the results. Among trial patients, those achieving complete response had baseline diversity similar to that of newly diagnosed patients, while diversity was significantly lower in partial responders and progressors. Baseline TCR diversity was reported to be lower in newly diagnosed patients than in healthy donors, and even lower in relapsed/refractory patients. A significant rise by C4D1 was seen in CD4+ but not CD8+ TCR diversity (p=0.0027 vs p=0.16), with the rise being most apparent in complete responders (p=0.02). Only a single clinical trial cohort was studied, and what caused the repertoire differences, possibly disease activity or prior therapy, remained undefined.

Genomic DNA was extracted with the Qiagen DNeasy kit from unsorted PBMCs and from negatively selected CD4+ and CD8+ fractions. Using primers that anneal to V and J segments, immunoSEQ multiplex PCR amplified the TCR beta CDR3 regions. A synthetic immune receptor repertoire was used to minimize amplification bias, and remaining bias was computationally removed after sequencing. Per the original workflow: Repertoire diversity was quantified as the Shannon entropy index using custom Python scripts. The unsorted, CD4+ and CD8+ repertoires were each analyzed separately, with the exception of combined analyses, where CD4+ and CD8+ sequences were merged in silico. A clone was considered expanded if an increase in frequency of at least 2-fold after treatment relative to C1D1 was found, and a pseudocount of 0.5 was applied to clones undetected at baseline. Clones with 0 or 1 copy at C1D1 were classified as singleton clones, and clones with 2 or more copies were classified as non-singleton clones. By matching protein sequences in sorted samples from the same patient, clones expanded in unsorted samples were annotated as CD4+, CD8+ or unknown. Diversity changes from C1D1 to C4D1 were tested in paired samples using Wilcoxon tests. TCRdb obtained this table from immuneACCESS and retained in-frame rearrangements with V and J assigned. These tables miss some clones; where compared with another copy, unresolved V genes account for less than half of the shortfall, and the remainder is unexplained. V and J calls and clone size come straight from that table; D and trimming were deduced from the DNA. The sample table shows some 60,000 clones, and roughly 90% are seen once. About 9.6% of the sample comes from the top ten.

The rearrangement combines TRBV10-3 with TRBJ2-3, and TRBD2 aligns with 11 junction nucleotides. This TCR derives from a human donor with classical Hodgkin lymphoma. The sample was peripheral blood mononuclear cells (PBMCs), taken at baseline. The DNA is TGTGCCACCGCTAGCGGGAGGACGGCAGATACGCAGTATTTT. It codes for CATASGRTADTQYF.